This is a list of T cell receptor beta chains from one sample in a study of cytomegalovirus exposure and HLA in healthy donors. Clones were sequenced by immunoSEQ multiplex PCR, and TCRdb holds only the in-frame ones, with some missing. The sample contains some 180,000 clones, roughly 75% of which appear only once. Sample: PBMCs. The receptors here all came from a woman in her 30s in good health and CMV-seronegative. The CDR3 runs from the conserved cysteine through the conserved F or W. A D gene is named only where the DNA matches it firmly. Expanded clones are given a class, and other clones once, few, many or no size at all.

v_gene	j_gene	d_gene	abundance	CDR3nt	CDR3aa
TRBV5-1	TRBJ2-2	.	.	TGCGCCAGCAGCTTGGGGCAGGCTTGGTCTTCCGGGGAGCTGTTTTTT	CASSLGQAWSSGELFF
TRBV6-5	TRBJ2-7	TRBD1	.	TGTGCCAGCAGACGATTCGGACAGGGGCATTACGAGCAGTACTTC	CASRRFGQGHYEQYF
TRBV25-1	TRBJ1-2	.	few	TGTGCCAGCATCGACGGGGCTAACTATGGCTACACCTTC	CASIDGANYGYTF
TRBV4-2	TRBJ2-3	TRBD2	.	TGTGCCAGCAGCCCCGGGGGGGGCACAACCACAGATACGCAGTATTTT	CASSPGGGTTTDTQYF
TRBV7-6	TRBJ1-3	.	.	TGTGCCAGCAGCGCCCGGGACTACAGCTCTGGAAACACCATATATTTT	CASSARDYSSGNTIYF
TRBV19	TRBJ2-5	TRBD2	.	TGTGCCAGTAGCATACTAGCGGGGGGCATGGAGACCCAGTACTTC	CASSILAGGMETQYF
TRBV6-6	TRBJ2-3	.	.	TGTGCCAGCAGTCCCCCTGGACTGGATACGCAGTATTTT	CASSPPGLDTQYF
TRBV5-1	TRBJ1-4	TRBD1	.	TGCGCCAGCAGCTTTCTGTTGACAGGGGAAGGTGGAGAAAAACTGTTTTTT	CASSFLLTGEGGEKLFF
TRBV6-5	TRBJ2-7	TRBD2	.	TGTGCCAACTCACCTAGCGGGGCCCACTACGAGCAGTACTTC	CANSPSGAHYEQYF
TRBV18	TRBJ2-7	TRBD1	.	TGTGCCAGCTCACCAACAGGGGTCGAGCAGTACTTC	CASSPTGVEQYF
TRBV18	TRBJ2-7	TRBD1	once	TGTGCCAGCTCACCAATCCAGGGGGACGAGCAGTACTTC	CASSPIQGDEQYF
TRBV9	TRBJ1-1	.	once	TGTGCCAGCAGCGTTGGGGGCCTCGGCACTGAAGCTTTCTTT	CASSVGGLGTEAFF
TRBV29-1	TRBJ1-2	.	.	TGCAGCGTTGATTCGGATGGCTACACCTTC	CSVDSDGYTF
TRBV28	TRBJ2-3	.	few	TGTGCCAGCGCGGAGCCCCGCACAGATACGCAGTATTTT	CASAEPRTDTQYF
TRBV18	TRBJ2-1	TRBD1	.	TGTGCCAGCTCAACGGGACAGGGGTTCAATGAGCAGTTCTTC	CASSTGQGFNEQFF
TRBV27	TRBJ1-3	.	.	TGTGCCAGCAGTTACTTCGCGGGCGGAAACACCATATATTTT	CASSYFAGGNTIYF
TRBV5-1	TRBJ1-1	TRBD1	.	TGCGCCAGCAGCCCGGGACAGACGTTTGAGGCTTTCTTT	CASSPGQTFEAFF
TRBV29-1	TRBJ2-5	TRBD1	.	TGCAGCGTGGGGACAGCAGTCAAAGAGACCCAGTACTTC	CSVGTAVKETQYF
TRBV5-1	TRBJ2-7	TRBD1	once	TGCGCCAGCGGAGGACAGGGGGGCTCCTACGAGCAGTACTTC	CASGGQGGSYEQYF
TRBV6-5	TRBJ1-1	TRBD1	.	TGTGCCAGCAACCGACAGGGTAGTGAAGCTTTCTTT	CASNRQGSEAFF
TRBV19	TRBJ1-1	.	few	TGTGCCAGTAGTTTGGGGGCGCGCGCCACTGAAGCTTTCTTT	CASSLGARATEAFF
TRBV27	TRBJ1-4	TRBD1	once	TGTGCCAGCACGGGGGACAGCGTAAATGAAAAACTGTTTTTT	CASTGDSVNEKLFF
TRBV9	TRBJ2-1	.	.	TGTGCCAGCAGCGTAGAGGCTCACCACAGCTCCTACAATGAGCAGTTCTTC	CASSVEAHHSSYNEQFF
TRBV6-1	TRBJ2-7	TRBD2	.	TGTGCCAGCAGTGAACCTCTAGCGGGGGGCGAGCAGTACTTC	CASSEPLAGGEQYF
TRBV9	TRBJ1-5	TRBD1	few	TGTGCCAGCAGCGTAGGACAGGGGGGGCAGCCCCAGCATTTT	CASSVGQGGQPQHF
TRBV19	TRBJ1-3	TRBD1	.	TGTGCCAGTAGTGTACAGGGGCAAAAGGGAAACACCATATATTTT	CASSVQGQKGNTIYF
TRBV6-5	TRBJ2-5	.	.	TGTGCCAGCAGTTACTCGAGGATACGGCGGGAGACCCAGTACTTC	CASSYSRIRRETQYF
TRBV2	TRBJ1-1	TRBD1	.	TGTGCCAGCAGTGGGACAGGGGGCACTGAAGCTTTCTTT	CASSGTGGTEAFF
TRBV21-1	TRBJ1-5	.	.	TGTGCCAGCAGCAAAGACCGGGACAGGGGTAACAATCAGCCCCAGCATTTT	CASSKDRDRGNNQPQHF
TRBV7-2	TRBJ1-5	.	.	TGTGCCAGCAGCTTAGCTCACACAGGGAATAGCAATCAGCCCCAGCATTTT	CASSLAHTGNSNQPQHF
TRBV27	TRBJ2-7	.	few	TGTGCCAGCAGTGTTTTGAGGGAGACCTACGAGCAGTACTTC	CASSVLRETYEQYF
TRBV15	TRBJ2-3	TRBD2	.	TGTGCCACCAGCAGTTGGGGAGGAGGTAGCGGGGGAGTCACAGATACGCAGTATTTT	CATSSWGGGSGGVTDTQYF
TRBV7-2	TRBJ2-1	.	.	TGTGCCAGCAGCTTCATGCTCTACGATGAGCAGTTCTTC	CASSFMLYDEQFF
TRBV29-1	TRBJ1-2	.	.	TGCAGCGTTGTCAACTCGGGGATCGGCTACACCTTC	CSVVNSGIGYTF